The 14 T cell receptor beta chains in this list originate from one sample, sequenced in a study of T cells after yellow fever vaccination. A single record per CDR3 protein comes from TCRdb applying MiXCR to the 5' RACE reads. Found here are approximately 70,000 distinct CDR3 sequences, about 7.3% of them singletons; the top ten hold around 29%. This specimen consisted of CD8+ T cells sorted from PBMCs, obtained 10 days after the first yellow fever vaccination. These receptors originate from a young man who received the YFV17D yellow fever vaccine.

This clonotype showed up just a few times. The chain combines TRBV12-3 or TRBV12-4 with TRBJ2-2; D may be TRBD2 (5 bases). Between the trimmed V and J ends, which lost 3 bases and 8 bases, there was a span of 19 bases. The length of the CDR3 is 16 residues. The CDR3 reads CASSFSPGSLGGELFF. The CDR3 DNA sequence: TGTGCCAGCAGTTTCTCGCCGGGGTCCTTGGGTGGGGAGCTGTTTTTT.

This clonotype was recorded many times. The J gene is TRBJ2-7, the V gene TRBV12-3 or TRBV12-4; 8 positions agree with TRBD1. The CDR3 covers 14 residues. V gave up 5 bases and J gave up 2 bases; unmatched junction bases: 5. This CDR3 is CASSPSGQAYEQYF. CDR3 nucleotides: TGTGCCAGCAGTCCCTCGGGACAGGCCTACGAGCAGTACTTC.

There are many counts of this clonotype. The rearrangement uses TRBV11-2 and TRBJ2-2; 14 nucleotides match TRBD2. Trimming cost V 1 base and J 4 bases; bases outside gene matches: 2. The CDR3 consists of 17 residues. In germline, CDR1 is SGHAT, CDR2 FQNNGV. The CDR3 loop reads CASSLVGLAGVTGELFF. The CDR3 nucleotides are TGTGCCAGCAGCTTAGTGGGACTAGCGGGGGTCACCGGGGAGCTGTTTTTT.

This clonotype was seen repeatedly, ten times or more. CDR3 residues: CASRVGTRETQYF. The CDR3, as DNA: TGTGCCAGCAGGGTAGGGACGCGAGAGACCCAGTACTTC. V and J are TRBV3-1 and TRBJ2-5; D tentatively fits TRBD1 or TRBD2 (5 bases each). This CDR3 comprises 13 residues. V gave up 6 bases and J gave up 4 bases, with 12 bases separating them. Looked up from germline, CDR1 is LGHDT and CDR2 is YNNKEL (reference sequence).

V gene TRBV4-3 combines with J gene TRBJ1-1; the match to TRBD1 covers 7 bases. There are 15 residues in the CDR3. CDR1 is LGHNA and CDR2 is YSLEER in the germline V gene. Trimming at V came to 4 bases and at J to 7 bases, leaving 12 bases not matched to a gene. The CDR3 sequence is CASSPGEAGGIEAFF. The CDR3 DNA reads TGCGCCAGCAGCCCCGGCGAGGCAGGGGGTATTGAAGCTTTCTTT.

The chain links TRBV4-2 to TRBJ1-6; D is possibly TRBD1 (5 bases). Per the germline V gene, CDR1 is LGHNA and CDR2 is YNFKEQ. The V end was cut by 1 base, the J end by 9 bases, with 13 bases between. This CDR3 has 15 amino acids. The CDR3 loop reads CASSQVGGTGSPLHF. The CDR3 bases are TGTGCCAGCAGCCAAGTAGGCGGGACTGGTTCACCCCTCCACTTT.

A remark on this clonotype: This could be a read error, since a much larger clone is one nucleotide away. The rearrangement links TRBV4-1 to TRBJ1-1; possible D gene TRBD1, 5 bases. Germline CDR1 MGHRA, CDR2 YSYEKL. The CDR3 consists of 13 residues. The CDR3 region is CASSLREDTEASF. The CDR3 coding sequence is TGCGCCAGCAGTCTCAGGGAGGACACTGAAGCTTCCTTT.

In its sample, this clonotype was seen many times. The chain uses TRBV4-1 and TRBJ2-7, with 7 bases matching TRBD2. The germline V gene encodes CDR1 MGHRA and CDR2 YSYEKL. Trimming at V came to 1 base and at J to 7 bases, leaving 16 bases not matched to a gene. The CDR3 sequence is 17 residues long. The CDR3 nucleotides are TGCGCCAGCAGCCAAGTTCCGGGAACTAGCGCCCTTATTGAGCAGTACTTC. Translation: CASSQVPGTSALIEQYF.

This chain uses TRBV14 with TRBJ2-3, with 9 bases aligning to TRBD1. The junction had 6 bases not matched to a gene; V was cut back by 0 bases and J by 2 bases. Per germline, CDR1 SGHDN and CDR2 FVKESK. CDR3 length: 17 residues. The CDR3 coding sequence is TGTGCCAGCAGCCAAGATACACACAGGGGGCCCACAGATACGCAGTATTTT. Translating it yields CASSQDTHRGPTDTQYF. Full variable domain (rest looked up from reference TRBV14 and TRBJ2-3): EAGVTQFPSHSVIEKGQTVTLRCDPISGHDNLYWYRRVMGKEIKFLLHFVKESKQDESGMPNNRFLAERTGGTYSTLKVQPAELEDSGVYFCASSQDTHRGPTDTQYFGPGTRLTVL.

The J gene is TRBJ2-1, the V gene TRBV9; 10 nucleotides align to TRBD2. The V gene's germline CDR1 is SGDLS and CDR2 YYNGEE. The CDR3 is 15 amino acids. The trim removed 0 bases at V and 8 bases at J, leaving 5 bases unmatched. DNA for the CDR3: TGTGCCAGCAGCGTAGTAGCGGGGGGCCGCGATGAGCAGTTCTTC. Translation: CASSVVAGGRDEQFF. The full variable domain, rest sourced from reference TRBV9 and TRBJ2-1, is DSGVTQTPKHLITATGQRVTLRCSPRSGDLSVYWYQQSLDQGLQFLIQYYNGEERAKGNILERFSAQQFPDLHSELNLSSLELGDSALYFCASSVVAGGRDEQFFGPGTRLTVL.

This clonotype appeared a few times. The rearrangement uses TRBV5-4 and TRBJ2-3; tentative D call: TRBD2 (5 bases). The V end was cut by 2 bases, the J end by 2 bases, with 9 bases between. CDR1 and CDR2 (germline): SGHNT, YYREEE (reference sequence). This CDR3 region has 14 residues. CDR3 amino acids: CASSFSGFTDTQYF. CDR3 DNA sequence: TGTGCCAGCAGCTTTTCGGGATTCACAGATACGCAGTATTTT.

This clonotype appeared many times. The chain joins TRBV13 to TRBJ2-7; D is unclear. The germline V gene encodes CDR1 PRHDT and CDR2 FYEKMQ (reference sequence). The CDR3 runs to 14 residues. V shed 5 bases and J shed 2 bases, with 13 bases lying between them. CDR3 nucleotides: TGTGCCAGCAGCCTTAAACTGAGAGCCTACGAGCAGTACGTC. Amino acid sequence: CASSLKLRAYEQYV.

The chain is built from TRBV5-4 and TRBJ2-1; D perhaps matches TRBD1 (5 bases). The germline V and J ends were trimmed by 0 bases and 5 bases, with 12 bases remaining between them. The CDR3 length is 15 residues. CDR1 is SGHNT, CDR2 YYREEE, per germline (reference sequence). Here the CDR3 DNA reads TGTGCCAGCAGCTTGGGGGGCCCTGCGCACAATGAGCAGTTCTTC. Protein product: CASSLGGPAHNEQFF. The full variable domain, completed using reference TRBV5-4 and TRBJ2-1, is ETGVTQSPTHLIKTRGQQVTLRCSSQSGHNTVSWYQQALGQGPQFIFQYYREEENGRGNFPPRFSGLQFPNYSSELNVNALELDDSALYLCASSLGGPAHNEQFFGPGTRLTVL.

Note on this clonotype: One end of the junction fails to match germline, which may point to a read error. The chain carries TRBV6-5 and TRBJ2-2; either TRBD1 or TRBD2 may fit D (5 bases each). The CDR3 runs 17 residues. CDR1 is MNHEY and CDR2 is SVGAGI in the germline V gene. CDR3 region: CTSSYRGWGTNTGELFF. CDR3 bases: TGTACCAGCAGTTACCGCGGGTGGGGGACGAACACCGGGGAGCTGTTTTTT.